These T cell receptor beta chains were read from a single sample in a study of cytomegalovirus exposure and HLA in healthy donors. Assay: immunoSEQ multiplex PCR; the TCRdb copy retains only in-frame clones and omits some. The repertoire holds 150,000 to 200,000 clones, with about 80% as singletons. The sequenced sample was PBMCs. Source of these receptors: a woman between 45 and 65 years old in good health and CMV-seropositive. Each CDR3 is given with its conserved first and last residue. The D gene is left open where the match is weak. A row's size may be missing; if present it is once, few, many or a size class.

d_call: TRBD1; clone_size: .; j_call: TRBJ1-2; v_call: TRBV29-1; cdr3_aa: CSGQGRSYGYTF; cdr3_nt: TGCAGCGGACAGGGGCGGTCTTATGGCTACACCTTC
d_call: .; clone_size: few; j_call: TRBJ2-7; v_call: TRBV5-4; cdr3_aa: CASSFYSYEQYF; cdr3_nt: TGTGCCAGCAGCTTCTACAGCTACGAGCAGTACTTC
d_call: TRBD2; clone_size: .; j_call: TRBJ2-5; v_call: TRBV7-9; cdr3_aa: CASSSGLAGGQRETQYF; cdr3_nt: TGTGCCAGCAGCTCCGGGTTAGCGGGGGGACAGAGGGAGACCCAGTACTTC
d_call: .; clone_size: .; j_call: TRBJ2-7; v_call: TRBV28; cdr3_aa: CASREGQSYEQYF; cdr3_nt: TGTGCCAGCAGGGAAGGACAGTCCTACGAGCAGTACTTC
d_call: .; clone_size: .; j_call: TRBJ1-5; v_call: TRBV27; cdr3_aa: CASSWTADQPQHF; cdr3_nt: TGTGCCAGCAGTTGGACAGCGGATCAGCCCCAGCATTTT
d_call: .; clone_size: .; j_call: TRBJ2-2; v_call: TRBV7-9; cdr3_aa: CASSPLRGRGDTGELFF; cdr3_nt: TGTGCCAGCAGCCCCCTCAGGGGTAGAGGAGACACCGGGGAGCTGTTTTTT
d_call: .; clone_size: few; j_call: TRBJ1-1; v_call: TRBV19; cdr3_aa: CASSIYPRGRDTEAFF; cdr3_nt: TGTGCCAGTAGTATATACCCCAGGGGTCGGGACACTGAAGCTTTCTTT
d_call: TRBD1; clone_size: .; j_call: TRBJ2-6; v_call: TRBV11-1; cdr3_aa: CASSRGQVFSGANVLTF; cdr3_nt: TGTGCCAGCAGTCGTGGACAGGTCTTCTCTGGGGCCAACGTCCTGACTTTC
d_call: .; clone_size: .; j_call: TRBJ2-1; v_call: TRBV6-5; cdr3_aa: CASSYSGGQGNEQFF; cdr3_nt: TGTGCCAGCAGTTACTCGGGCGGGCAGGGGAATGAGCAGTTCTTC
d_call: .; clone_size: .; j_call: TRBJ2-5; v_call: TRBV2; cdr3_aa: CASSDRSGTQYF; cdr3_nt: TGTGCCAGCAGTGATCGGAGTGGGACCCAGTACTTC
d_call: .; clone_size: .; j_call: TRBJ2-6; v_call: TRBV11-2; cdr3_aa: CASSPTLSGANVLTF; cdr3_nt: TGTGCCAGCAGCCCAACTCTCTCTGGGGCCAACGTCCTGACTTTC
d_call: .; clone_size: .; j_call: TRBJ2-1; v_call: TRBV9; cdr3_aa: CASSLTSSYNEQFF; cdr3_nt: TGTGCCAGCAGCTTAACAAGCTCCTACAATGAGCAGTTCTTC
d_call: .; clone_size: once; j_call: TRBJ2-3; v_call: TRBV9; cdr3_aa: CASSQVGGGTDTQYF; cdr3_nt: TGTGCCAGCAGCCAGGTGGGCGGGGGCACAGATACGCAGTATTTT
d_call: TRBD2; clone_size: .; j_call: TRBJ2-3; v_call: TRBV5-5; cdr3_aa: CASSLVRTSGRVGGDTQYF; cdr3_nt: TGTGCCAGCAGCTTGGTTAGGACTAGCGGGAGAGTGGGTGGGGATACGCAGTATTTT
d_call: .; clone_size: .; j_call: TRBJ2-7; v_call: TRBV14; cdr3_aa: CASSHSTESIYEQYF; cdr3_nt: TGTGCCAGCAGCCACTCCACAGAATCAATTTACGAGCAGTACTTC
d_call: .; clone_size: .; j_call: TRBJ2-5; v_call: TRBV29-1; cdr3_aa: CSGLQQETQYF; cdr3_nt: TGCAGCGGACTCCAACAAGAGACCCAGTACTTC
d_call: .; clone_size: .; j_call: TRBJ2-3; v_call: TRBV10-2; cdr3_aa: CASSESSVASGPDTQYF; cdr3_nt: TGCGCCAGCAGTGAGTCTAGTGTTGCTAGTGGCCCAGATACGCAGTATTTT
d_call: .; clone_size: .; j_call: TRBJ2-3; v_call: TRBV2; cdr3_aa: CASLGAEGQYF; cdr3_nt: TGTGCCAGCTTGGGGGCCGAGGGGCAGTATTTT
d_call: .; clone_size: .; j_call: TRBJ2-2; v_call: TRBV19; cdr3_aa: CASSIERQSKLFF; cdr3_nt: TGTGCCAGTAGTATAGAAAGACAGTCGAAGCTGTTTTTT
d_call: .; clone_size: .; j_call: TRBJ2-7; v_call: TRBV7-6; cdr3_aa: CASSLARDEQYF; cdr3_nt: TGTGCCAGCAGCTTAGCGAGAGACGAGCAGTACTTC
d_call: TRBD1; clone_size: .; j_call: TRBJ1-1; v_call: TRBV27; cdr3_aa: CASSPGDRRNTEAFF; cdr3_nt: TGTGCCAGCAGTCCTGGGGACAGGCGGAACACTGAAGCTTTCTTT
d_call: .; clone_size: .; j_call: TRBJ2-7; v_call: TRBV9; cdr3_aa: CASSVGGGGGSSYEQYF; cdr3_nt: TGTGCCAGCAGCGTGGGGGGAGGGGGGGGATCCTCCTACGAGCAGTACTTC
d_call: .; clone_size: .; j_call: TRBJ2-7; v_call: TRBV2; cdr3_aa: CASSEAIALTYEQYF; cdr3_nt: TGTGCCAGCAGTGAAGCTATCGCGCTGACCTACGAGCAGTACTTC
d_call: .; clone_size: .; j_call: TRBJ1-1; v_call: TRBV5-1; cdr3_aa: CASSLERVVSTEAFF; cdr3_nt: TGCGCCAGCAGCTTGGAACGGGTTGTGAGCACTGAAGCTTTCTTT
d_call: TRBD2; clone_size: .; j_call: TRBJ2-2; v_call: TRBV10-3; cdr3_aa: CAIGPGGTNTGELFF; cdr3_nt: TGTGCCATCGGTCCGGGGGGGACGAACACCGGGGAGCTGTTTTTT
d_call: .; clone_size: .; j_call: TRBJ1-4; v_call: TRBV28; cdr3_aa: CASSLDRPNEKLFF; cdr3_nt: TGTGCCAGCAGCTTGGACAGACCAAATGAAAAACTGTTTTTT
d_call: TRBD1; clone_size: .; j_call: TRBJ2-7; v_call: TRBV5-6; cdr3_aa: CASSFGTGGYEQYF; cdr3_nt: TGTGCCAGCAGCTTCGGGACAGGGGGCTACGAGCAGTACTTC
d_call: .; clone_size: few; j_call: TRBJ2-7; v_call: TRBV27; cdr3_aa: CASSLNAAGTHSYEQYF; cdr3_nt: TGTGCCAGCAGTTTGAATGCGGCCGGGACTCACTCCTACGAGCAGTACTTC
d_call: TRBD1; clone_size: few; j_call: TRBJ1-2; v_call: TRBV7-2; cdr3_aa: CASSADRGQGYGYTF; cdr3_nt: TGTGCCAGCAGCGCGGACAGGGGGCAGGGCTATGGCTACACCTTC
d_call: TRBD1; clone_size: .; j_call: TRBJ2-7; v_call: TRBV19; cdr3_aa: CASSIRDSLSYEQYF; cdr3_nt: TGTGCCAGTAGTATACGGGACAGTCTCTCCTACGAGCAGTACTTC
d_call: .; clone_size: .; j_call: TRBJ2-7; v_call: TRBV7-7; cdr3_aa: CASSLAGPAQEQYF; cdr3_nt: TGTGCTAGCAGCTTAGCTGGCCCTGCTCAAGAGCAGTACTTC
d_call: TRBD1; clone_size: .; j_call: TRBJ2-7; v_call: TRBV28; cdr3_aa: CASSSPAATGHHEQYF; cdr3_nt: TGTGCCAGCAGTTCCCCCGCGGCGACAGGGCATCACGAGCAGTACTTC
d_call: .; clone_size: .; j_call: TRBJ1-1; v_call: TRBV7-2; cdr3_aa: CASSTLGRDTEAFF; cdr3_nt: TGTGCCAGCAGCACACTAGGACGGGACACTGAAGCTTTCTTT
d_call: .; clone_size: .; j_call: TRBJ1-6; v_call: TRBV7-2; cdr3_aa: CASSLGAGKVNSPLHF; cdr3_nt: TGTGCCAGCAGCTTAGGGGCAGGGAAAGTGAATTCACCCCTCCACTTT
d_call: .; clone_size: .; j_call: TRBJ1-6; v_call: TRBV5-6; cdr3_aa: CASSYGSNNSPLHF; cdr3_nt: TGTGCCAGCAGCTACGGGTCGAATAATTCACCCCTCCACTTT
d_call: TRBD2; clone_size: .; j_call: TRBJ2-7; v_call: TRBV6-1; cdr3_aa: CASTERAGGSYEQYF; cdr3_nt: TGTGCCAGCACCGAGAGAGCGGGGGGCTCCTACGAGCAGTACTTC